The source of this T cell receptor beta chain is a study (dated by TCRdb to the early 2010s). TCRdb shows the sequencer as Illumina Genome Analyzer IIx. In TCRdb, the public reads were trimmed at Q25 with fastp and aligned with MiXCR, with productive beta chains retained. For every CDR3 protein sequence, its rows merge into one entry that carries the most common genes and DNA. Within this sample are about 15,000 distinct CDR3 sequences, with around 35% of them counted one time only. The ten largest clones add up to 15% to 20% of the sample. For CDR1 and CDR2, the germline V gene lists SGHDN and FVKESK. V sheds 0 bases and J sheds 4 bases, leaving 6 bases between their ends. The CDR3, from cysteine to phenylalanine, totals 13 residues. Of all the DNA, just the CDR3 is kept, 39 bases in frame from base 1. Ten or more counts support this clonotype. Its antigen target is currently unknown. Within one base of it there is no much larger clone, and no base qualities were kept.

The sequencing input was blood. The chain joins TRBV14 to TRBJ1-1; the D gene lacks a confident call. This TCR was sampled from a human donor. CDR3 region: CASSQDIVTEAFF. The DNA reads TGTGCCAGCAGCCAAGATATTGTCACTGAAGCTTTCTTT.